These 6 T cell receptor beta chains were all obtained from the same sample, sequenced in a study of neoadjuvant anti-PD-1 for oral cavity cancer. As to time point: after neoadjuvant nivolumab, at surgical resection. Assay: immunoSEQ multiplex PCR; the TCRdb copy retains only in-frame clones and omits some. The data hold roughly 68,000 clones, with roughly nine tenths observed a single time. Here the sequenced sample was PBMCs, taken after nivolumab (anti-PD-1) treatment. The receptor set was obtained from a person aged 40 to 85 with oral cavity squamous cell carcinoma.

The V call is TRBV9, the J call TRBJ2-3; D ambiguous. Germline V lookup: CDR1 SGDLS, CDR2 YYNGEE. CDR3 size: 15 residues. The V and J ends lost 6 bases and 0 bases respectively, with 14 bases between them. The CDR3 protein is CASTGGIPSTDTQYF. In nucleotides, the CDR3 is TGTGCCAGCACCGGTGGGATTCCTAGCACAGATACGCAGTATTTT. Complete variable domain (other parts from reference TRBV9 and TRBJ2-3): DSGVTQTPKHLITATGQRVTLRCSPRSGDLSVYWYQQSLDQGLQFLIQYYNGEERAKGNILERFSAQQFPDLHSELNLSSLELGDSALYFCASTGGIPSTDTQYFGPGTRLTVL.

The chain combines TRBV2 with TRBJ1-1, with D perhaps TRBD1 (6 bases). Germline values: CDR1 SNHLY, CDR2 FYNNEI. V shed 8 bases and J shed 3 bases, with 16 bases lying between them. The CDR3 is 14 amino acids. The chain's CDR3 is CASGTGTPDTEAFF. As DNA, the CDR3 is TGTGCCAGCGGAACAGGGACGCCTGACACTGAAGCTTTCTTT.

This chain joins TRBV5-1 and TRBJ2-7; D could derive from TRBD1 or TRBD2 (6 bases each). The CDR3 contains 13 residues. Germline V gene lookup returns CDR1 SGHRS and CDR2 YFSETQ. Trimming took 0 bases from V and 7 from J, leaving 11 bases between them. This chain's CDR3 is CASSLGGAREQYF. The CDR3 DNA is TGCGCCAGCAGCTTGGGGGGGGCGAGGGAGCAGTACTTC.

This chain joins TRBV5-4 and TRBJ2-1; the D is unclear. Trimming removed 0 bases at V and 10 bases at J, with 11 bases between. The CDR3 consists of 13 residues. The germline V gene has CDR1 SGHNT and CDR2 YYREEE (reference sequence). The CDR3 region has the DNA TGTGCCAGCAGCTTGGCCCCCTCTTGGGAGCAGTTCTTC. This codes for CASSLAPSWEQFF.

The chain recombines TRBV6-5 with TRBJ2-7, with 7 bases that match TRBD1. After removal of 6 bases from V and 7 bases from J, the junction contained 3 bases not matched to a gene. CDR1 and CDR2 (germline): MNHEY, SVGAGI. The CDR3 has 11 amino acids. The CDR3 DNA reads as TGTGCCAGCAGCAGGGGGATTGAGCAGTACTTC. Translation gives CASSRGIEQYF.

This rearrangement joins TRBV7-9 to TRBJ2-5, with 13 bases lining up with TRBD2. Unmatched junction bases numbered 14, after V lost 5 bases and J lost 5 bases. The germline gives CDR1 SEHNR, CDR2 FQNEAQ (reference sequence). CDR3 length: 18 amino acids. CDR3 in DNA: TGTGCCAGCAGCCCCGGGAGGGGACTAGCGGGAAGATCGGAGACCCAGTACTTC. This sequence encodes CASSPGRGLAGRSETQYF.